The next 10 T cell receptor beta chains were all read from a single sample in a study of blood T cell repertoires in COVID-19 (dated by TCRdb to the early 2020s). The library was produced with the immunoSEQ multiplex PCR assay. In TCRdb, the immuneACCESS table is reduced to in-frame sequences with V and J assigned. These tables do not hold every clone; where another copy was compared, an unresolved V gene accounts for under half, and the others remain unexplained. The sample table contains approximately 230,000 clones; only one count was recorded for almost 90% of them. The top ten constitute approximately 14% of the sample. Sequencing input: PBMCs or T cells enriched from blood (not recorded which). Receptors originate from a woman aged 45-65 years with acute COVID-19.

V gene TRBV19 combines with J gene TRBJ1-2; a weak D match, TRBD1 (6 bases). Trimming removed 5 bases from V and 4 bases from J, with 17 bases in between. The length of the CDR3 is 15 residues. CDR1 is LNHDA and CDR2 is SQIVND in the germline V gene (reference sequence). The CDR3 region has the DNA TGTGCCAGTAGTGTCGGGACAACCTCAGCCTATGGCTACACCTTC. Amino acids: CASSVGTTSAYGYTF. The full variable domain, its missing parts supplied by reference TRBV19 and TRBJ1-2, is DGGITQSPKYLFRKEGQNVTLSCEQNLNHDAMYWYRQDPGQGLRLIYYSQIVNDFQKGDIAEGYSVSREKKESFPLTVTSAQKNPTAFYLCASSVGTTSAYGYTFGSGTRLTVV.

CDR3 in amino acids: CASSETRLTTGELFF. The CDR3 DNA follows: TGTGCCAGCAGTGAGACTAGACTGACCACCGGGGAGCTGTTTTTT. The chain carries TRBV6-1 and TRBJ2-2, with D possibly matching TRBD2 (6 bases). This CDR3 region has 15 residues. Germline lookup yields CDR1 MNHNS and CDR2 SASEGT. V was clipped by 3 bases and J by 4 bases, with 12 bases between them.

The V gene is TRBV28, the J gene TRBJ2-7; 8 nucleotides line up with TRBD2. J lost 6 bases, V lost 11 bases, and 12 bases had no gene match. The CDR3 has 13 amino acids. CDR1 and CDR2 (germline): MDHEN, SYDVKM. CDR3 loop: CASRRGGRREQYF. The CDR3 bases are TGTGCCTCACGCCGGGGGGGACGGCGCGAGCAGTACTTC.

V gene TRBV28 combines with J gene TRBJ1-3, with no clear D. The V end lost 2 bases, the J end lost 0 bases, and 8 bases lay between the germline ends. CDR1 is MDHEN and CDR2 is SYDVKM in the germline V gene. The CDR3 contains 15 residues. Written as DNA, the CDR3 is TGTGCCAGCAGTTTAGTGCCGGGCTCTGGAAACACCATATATTTT. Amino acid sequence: CASSLVPGSGNTIYF.

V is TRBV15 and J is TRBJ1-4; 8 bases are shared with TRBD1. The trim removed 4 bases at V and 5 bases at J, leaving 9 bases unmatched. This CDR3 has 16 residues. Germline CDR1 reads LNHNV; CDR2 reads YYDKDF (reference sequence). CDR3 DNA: TGTGCCACCAGCACAAGCCCGGACAGGGTAAATGAAAAACTGTTTTTT. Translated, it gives CATSTSPDRVNEKLFF. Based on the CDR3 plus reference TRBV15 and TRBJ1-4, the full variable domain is DAMVIQNPRYQVTQFGKPVTLSCSQTLNHNVMYWYQQKSSQAPKLLFHYYDKDFNNEADTPDNFQSRRPNTSFCFLDIRSPGLGDTAMYLCATSTSPDRVNEKLFFGSGTQLSVL.

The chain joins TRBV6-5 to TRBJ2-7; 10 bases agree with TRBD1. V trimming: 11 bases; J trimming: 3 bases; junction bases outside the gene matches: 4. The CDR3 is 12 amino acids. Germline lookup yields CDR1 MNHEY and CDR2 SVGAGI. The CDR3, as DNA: TGTGCCTCCTGGACAGGGGGCTACGAGCAGTACTTC. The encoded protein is CASWTGGYEQYF.

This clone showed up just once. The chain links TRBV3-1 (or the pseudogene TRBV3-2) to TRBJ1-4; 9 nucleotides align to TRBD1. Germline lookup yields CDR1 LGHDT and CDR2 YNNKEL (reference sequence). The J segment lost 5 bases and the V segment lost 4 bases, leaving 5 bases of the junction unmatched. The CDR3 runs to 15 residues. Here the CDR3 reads CASSLLGQGNEKLFF. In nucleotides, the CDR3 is TGTGCCAGCAGCCTACTAGGACAGGGGAATGAAAAACTGTTTTTT.

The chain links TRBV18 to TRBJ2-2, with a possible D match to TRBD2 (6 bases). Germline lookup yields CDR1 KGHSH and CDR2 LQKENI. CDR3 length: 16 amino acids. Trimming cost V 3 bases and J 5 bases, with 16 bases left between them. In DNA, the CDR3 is TGTGCCAGCTCACCTCCCAATGGCGGGGAAACCGGGGAGCTGTTTTTT. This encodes CASSPPNGGETGELFF.

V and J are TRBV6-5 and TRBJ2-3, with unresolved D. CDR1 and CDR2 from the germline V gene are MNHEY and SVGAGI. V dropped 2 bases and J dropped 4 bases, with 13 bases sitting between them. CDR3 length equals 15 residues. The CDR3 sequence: CASSYLGASPDTQYF. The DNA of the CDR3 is TGTGCCAGCAGTTACCTAGGAGCGAGCCCAGATACGCAGTATTTT.

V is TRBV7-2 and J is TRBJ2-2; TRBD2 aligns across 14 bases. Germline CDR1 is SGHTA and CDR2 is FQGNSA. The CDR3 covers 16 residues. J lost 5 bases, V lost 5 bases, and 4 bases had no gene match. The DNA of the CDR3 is TGTGCCAGCAGCCCCAGGACTAGCGGGAGGACCGGGGAGCTGTTTTTT. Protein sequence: CASSPRTSGRTGELFF.